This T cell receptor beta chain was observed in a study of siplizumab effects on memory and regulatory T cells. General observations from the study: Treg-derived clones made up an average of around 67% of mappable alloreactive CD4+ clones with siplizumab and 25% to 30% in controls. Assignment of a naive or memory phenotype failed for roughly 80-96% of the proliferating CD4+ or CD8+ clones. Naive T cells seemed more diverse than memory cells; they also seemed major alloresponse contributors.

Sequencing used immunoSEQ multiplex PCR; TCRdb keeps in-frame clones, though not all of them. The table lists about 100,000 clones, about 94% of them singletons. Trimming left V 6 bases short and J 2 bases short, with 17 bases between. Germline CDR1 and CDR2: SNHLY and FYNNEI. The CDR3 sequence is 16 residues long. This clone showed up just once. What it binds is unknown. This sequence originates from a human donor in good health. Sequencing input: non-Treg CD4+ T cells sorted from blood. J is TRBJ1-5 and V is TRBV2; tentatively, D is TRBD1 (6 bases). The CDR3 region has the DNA TGTGCCAGCAGAGTCAAGGGGGGGGAGGGCAATCAGCCCCAGCATTTT. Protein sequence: CASRVKGGEGNQPQHF.